The sequence of this TCR beta chain was determined in a study of blood T cell repertoires in COVID-19. The wider study: The United States, Italy and Spain provided the acute and convalescent COVID-19 samples. In each case, the material was cDNA or gDNA derived from T cells, B-cell-depleted T cells, or PBMCs.

Authors' methods: Amplifying reference gene primers gave estimates of nucleated cell counts. Generated by immunoSEQ multiplex PCR, the TCRdb table keeps only in-frame clones and is missing some. D and trimming were read from the DNA, whereas the V and J calls and clone size are those reported in that table. The table has approximately 170,000 clones, around 83% seen once. In its sample, this clone was seen a few times. Germline V gives CDR1 SGHAT, CDR2 FQNNGV. Trimming removed 2 bases from V and 2 bases from J; junction bases left unmatched: 8. This CDR3 spans 16 amino acids. The sample comprised peripheral blood. The receptor was isolated from a woman aged 80 or older in a cohort sampled during active or convalescent COVID-19. This chain uses TRBV11-2 with TRBJ1-1, with 7 bases that match TRBD1. The CDR3 protein is CASSLFFGQDNTEAFF. The CDR3 DNA follows: TGTGCCAGCAGCTTATTTTTCGGACAGGACAACACTGAAGCTTTCTTT.